The 23 T cell receptor beta chains listed next were all sequenced from one sample in a study of blood T cell repertoires in COVID-19. The protocol was immunoSEQ multiplex PCR, while the TCRdb copy is restricted to in-frame clones and leaves out a portion. The sample carries under 55,000 clones, roughly 80% recorded once. The specimen sequenced was peripheral blood. These receptors originate from a man in his forties or fifties with acute or convalescent COVID-19.

This rearrangement joins TRBV7-8 to TRBJ2-1, with D tentatively TRBD1 (6 bases). The CDR3 loop spans 15 amino acids. The V end lost 4 bases, the J end lost 2 bases, and 12 bases lay between the germline ends. Germline loops: CDR1 SGHVS, CDR2 FQNEAQ. The CDR3 is CASSSQGTPYNEQFF. The CDR3 nucleotides are TGTGCCAGCAGCTCTCAGGGGACCCCCTACAATGAGCAGTTCTTC.

This clone was counted a single time. The chain has TRBV6-6 and TRBJ1-6, with D unclear. The CDR3 consists of 14 residues. The germline V gene encodes CDR1 MNHNY and CDR2 SVGAGI (reference sequence). V was trimmed by 3 bases and J by 7 bases, leaving 10 bases between them. The CDR3 DNA is TGTGCCAGCAGTTATGAGACTGGGAATTCACCCCTCCACTTT. It translates to CASSYETGNSPLHF.

The rearrangement links TRBV27 to TRBJ2-7; 8 bases match TRBD1. Germline CDR1 reads MNHEY; CDR2 reads SMNVEV (reference sequence). With V trimmed by 6 bases and J by 2 bases, 6 bases remained unmatched. There are 14 residues in the CDR3. CDR3 in amino acids: CASSRGQETYEQYF. The CDR3 nucleotides read TGTGCCAGCAGCCGGGGACAGGAAACCTACGAGCAGTACTTC.

The gene calls are TRBV5-6 and TRBJ1-4; no reliable D call. Germline-derived CDR1 and CDR2 are SGHDT and YYEEEE. The V end was cut by 4 bases, the J end by 8 bases, with 21 bases between. CDR3 length equals 16 residues. CDR3 in DNA: TGTGCCAGCAGCCCCAGCCACGGGCTTCGGGGAGAAAAACTGTTTTTT. Translation: CASSPSHGLRGEKLFF.

The rearrangement joins TRBV12-5 to TRBJ1-1, with TRBD1 identical over 9 bases. The CDR3 is 17 amino acids. The V segment lost 0 bases and the J segment 0 bases; nucleotides outside the gene matches: 5. CDR1 and CDR2 from the germline V gene are LGHNT and FRNRAP. The CDR3 DNA follows: TGTGCTAGTGGTTTGGTGGGACAGGGAGAGATGAACACTGAAGCTTTCTTT. Protein: CASGLVGQGEMNTEAFF. Using reference TRBV12-5 and TRBJ1-1 for the parts outside the CDR3, the full variable domain is DARVTQTPRHKVTEMGQEVTMRCQPILGHNTVFWYRQTMMQGLELLAYFRNRAPLDDSGMPKDRFSAEMPDATLATLKIQPSEPRDSAVYFCASGLVGQGEMNTEAFFGQGTRLTVV.

This clone turned up a few times. V and J are TRBV11-3 and TRBJ1-1; D unclear. Trimming pared 0 bases from V and 4 bases from J, leaving 3 bases between. This CDR3 is 12 amino acids long. Looked up from germline, CDR1 is SGHNT and CDR2 is YENEEA. The CDR3 is CASSLDGTEAFF. The CDR3 DNA follows: TGTGCCAGCAGCTTAGACGGCACTGAAGCTTTCTTT.

The rearrangement uses TRBV28 and TRBJ1-5; tentatively, D is TRBD1 (5 bases). Germline CDR1 reads MDHEN; CDR2 reads SYDVKM. The CDR3 is 17 amino acids. V dropped 6 bases and J dropped 2 bases, with 20 bases sitting between them. The CDR3 DNA reads TGTGCCAGCAGGGGACTCTATCCGAATGGGGGCAATCAGCCCCAGCATTTT. Translating gives CASRGLYPNGGNQPQHF.

The chain couples TRBV7-3 to TRBJ1-6; D gene ambiguous. The germline CDR1 and CDR2 sequences are SGHTA and FQGTGA. The ends were cut back, 2 bases at V and 5 bases at J, with 4 bases in the middle. There are 13 residues in the CDR3. CDR3 sequence (DNA): TGTGCCAGCAGCTTAGAGGATAATTCACCCCTCCACTTT. As protein: CASSLEDNSPLHF.

The chain uses TRBV29-1 and TRBJ2-2; D may be TRBD2 (5 bases). Trimming took 6 bases from V and 8 from J, leaving 19 bases between them. There are 14 residues in the CDR3. The germline CDR1 and CDR2 sequences are SQVTM and ANQGSEA. The CDR3 DNA reads as TGCAGCGTCCAAAAGGAGAGGGTCCAAGGGGAGCTGTTTTTT. This encodes CSVQKERVQGELFF.

The chain couples TRBV4-1 to TRBJ2-5; D perhaps matches TRBD2 (5 bases). Trimming removed 0 bases from V and 7 bases from J, with 18 bases in between. The CDR3 totals 16 residues. Germline V gene lookup returns CDR1 MGHRA and CDR2 YSYEKL. In DNA form, the CDR3 reads TGCGCCAGCAGCCAAGATTGGTTTATAGGGAGCGGGACCCAGTACTTC. Its protein product is CASSQDWFIGSGTQYF.

The rearrangement links TRBV12-5 to TRBJ2-7; D may be TRBD1 (6 bases). The V end lost 9 bases, the J end lost 1 base, and 16 bases lay between the germline ends. Germline CDR1 is LGHNT and CDR2 is FRNRAP. This CDR3 contains 14 residues. The CDR3 bases are TGTGCTAGGCCCTACCGGGACAAGTCCTACGAGCAGTACTTC. Amino acids: CARPYRDKSYEQYF. Supplemented by reference TRBV12-5 and TRBJ2-7, the full variable domain reads DARVTQTPRHKVTEMGQEVTMRCQPILGHNTVFWYRQTMMQGLELLAYFRNRAPLDDSGMPKDRFSAEMPDATLATLKIQPSEPRDSAVYFCARPYRDKSYEQYFGPGTRLTVT.

The chain couples TRBV2 to TRBJ2-2; D remains unclear. Trimming removed 4 bases at V and 2 bases at J, with 11 bases between. This CDR3 contains 15 residues. CDR1 is SNHLY and CDR2 is FYNNEI in the germline V gene. The chain's CDR3 is CASSAKLKNTGELFF. Here the CDR3 DNA reads TGTGCCAGCAGTGCCAAACTAAAAAACACCGGGGAGCTGTTTTTT.

The chain employs TRBV5-4 and TRBJ2-5; D perhaps matches TRBD2 (6 bases). The V end lost 4 bases, the J end lost 5 bases, and 18 bases lay between the germline ends. Looked up from germline, CDR1 is SGHNT and CDR2 is YYREEE (reference sequence). The CDR3 contains 15 residues. The CDR3 DNA follows: TGTGCCAGCAGCCTCCAAGAAGGCGGAGGGGAGACCCAGTACTTC. This gives the protein CASSLQEGGGETQYF. The variable domain in full, completed from reference TRBV5-4 and TRBJ2-5, reads ETGVTQSPTHLIKTRGQQVTLRCSSQSGHNTVSWYQQALGQGPQFIFQYYREEENGRGNFPPRFSGLQFPNYSSELNVNALELDDSALYLCASSLQEGGGETQYFGPGTRLLVL.

V usage is TRBV28 and J usage is TRBJ1-4; D gene uncertain. Deletions cut 5 bases from V and 6 bases from J, with 10 bases between. This CDR3 has 13 residues. Germline V lookup: CDR1 MDHEN, CDR2 SYDVKM. The CDR3 region is CASSPGRDEKLFF. The CDR3 nucleotides read TGTGCCAGCAGTCCCGGGAGGGATGAAAAACTGTTTTTT. Supplemented by reference TRBV28 and TRBJ1-4, the full variable domain reads DVKVTQSSRYLVKRTGEKVFLECVQDMDHENMFWYRQDPGLGLRLIYFSYDVKMKEKGDIPEGYSVSREKKERFSLILESASTNQTSMYLCASSPGRDEKLFFGSGTQLSVL.

The CDR3: CASSLSSGATAYGYTF. The CDR3 bases are TGTGCCAGCAGTTTAAGCTCTGGTGCGACAGCGTATGGCTACACCTTC. This chain connects TRBV27 to TRBJ1-2; tentative D call: TRBD1 (5 bases). This CDR3 comprises 16 residues. Germline CDR1 and CDR2: MNHEY and SMNVEV (reference sequence). The V gene lost 2 bases and the J gene lost 5 bases, with 18 bases spanning the gap.

The chain combines TRBV27 with TRBJ2-7; 9 bases match TRBD1. The V and J ends lost 4 bases and 4 bases, in that order; junction bases with no gene match: 5. Germline assignment: CDR1 MNHEY and CDR2 SMNVEV (reference sequence). The CDR3 is 14 amino acids. The CDR3 DNA sequence: TGTGCCAGCAGTTGGGAGGGACAGGGTTACGAGCAGTACTTC. The encoded protein is CASSWEGQGYEQYF.

The rearrangement uses TRBV7-9 and TRBJ2-1, with 8 nucleotides matching TRBD2. The V gene end was trimmed by 5 bases and the J gene end by 9 bases; junction bases not matched to a gene: 9. Germline V gene lookup returns CDR1 SEHNR and CDR2 FQNEAQ (reference sequence). The CDR3 is 14 residues long. The chain's CDR3 is CASSGPGLGAEQFF. CDR3 coding DNA: TGTGCCAGCAGCGGCCCGGGACTAGGTGCTGAGCAGTTCTTC.

The J gene is TRBJ1-1, the V gene TRBV7-9; TRBD1 matches 9 bases. CDR1 and CDR2 from the germline V gene are SEHNR and FQNEAQ (reference sequence). V was pared by 5 bases and J by 3 bases, with 13 bases of the junction left unmatched. The CDR3 covers 17 residues. CDR3 in DNA: TGTGCCAGCAGCGTACAGGGGGCGCGTACTTGGCACACTGAAGCTTTCTTT. Protein: CASSVQGARTWHTEAFF.

The V gene is TRBV4-2, the J gene TRBJ1-6, with D maybe TRBD1 (5 bases). The CDR3 contains 14 residues. V dropped 1 base and J dropped 10 bases, with 11 bases sitting between them. The germline V gene encodes CDR1 LGHNA and CDR2 YNFKEQ. Here the CDR3 DNA reads TGTGCCAGCAGCCAAGCTAAGGGGAGGTCACCCCTCCACTTT. Its protein product is CASSQAKGRSPLHF.

The gene calls are TRBV3-1 (or the pseudogene TRBV3-2) and TRBJ2-3, with D maybe TRBD1 (6 bases). This CDR3 contains 14 residues. Per the germline V gene, CDR1 is LGHDT and CDR2 is YNNKEL (reference sequence). V was pared by 6 bases and J by 2 bases, with 12 bases between. In nucleotides, the CDR3 is TGTGCCAGCAGTCGACAGGATAACACAGATACGCAGTATTTT. It yields the protein CASSRQDNTDTQYF.

The rearrangement joins TRBV3-1 (or the pseudogene TRBV3-2) to TRBJ1-4; tentatively, D is TRBD1 (5 bases). The germline CDR1 and CDR2 sequences are LGHDT and YNNKEL (reference sequence). V was pared by 2 bases and J by 0 bases, with 13 bases between. The CDR3 totals 17 residues. The CDR3 is CASSQTEIRATNEKLFF. The CDR3 DNA sequence: TGTGCCAGCAGCCAAACTGAAATCAGGGCAACTAATGAAAAACTGTTTTTT.

The rearrangement joins TRBV9 to TRBJ2-7; the D gene is possibly TRBD2 (6 bases). The CDR3 is 15 residues long. Trimming pared 0 bases from V and 0 bases from J, leaving 10 bases between. CDR1 and CDR2 from the germline V gene are SGDLS and YYNGEE. The CDR3 region has the DNA TGTGCCAGCAGCGTAGGCGGGGATTTCTCCTACGAGCAGTACTTC. Translation: CASSVGGDFSYEQYF.

The chain uses TRBV3-1 (or the pseudogene TRBV3-2) and TRBJ2-1, with D possibly being TRBD2 (5 bases). The germline gives CDR1 LGHDT, CDR2 YNNKEL (reference sequence). The length of the CDR3 is 14 residues. Trimming left V 2 bases short and J 9 bases short, with 14 bases between. The CDR3 DNA reads TGTGCCAGCAGCCAACCCCCCGAGGGTTCTGAGCAGTTCTTC. It encodes CASSQPPEGSEQFF.